Described below is a single T cell receptor beta chain sequence and its context. The data were obtained in a study of blood T cell repertoires in COVID-19. Overall study context: Material from acute and convalescent COVID-19 was sourced from the United States, Italy and Spain. Sample material is recorded as cDNA or gDNA derived from T cells, B-cell-depleted T cells, or PBMCs.

The V gene's germline CDR1 is LGHDT and CDR2 YNNKEL (reference sequence). V lost 6 bases, J lost 4 bases, and 7 bases stayed unmatched. This CDR3 has 14 amino acids. Per the study methods: Estimation of nucleated cell counts was performed using reference gene primer amplification. Repertoires were generated with immunoSEQ multiplex PCR, while TCRdb's copy carries only in-frame clones and drops some. The V and J calls and clone size come from that table; D and trimming were worked out from the DNA. The sample comprises approximately 97,000 clones, around nine tenths of which are singletons, and under 3% rests with the top ten.

This chain links TRBV3-1 (or the pseudogene TRBV3-2) with TRBJ2-3; 7 bases agree with TRBD2. The source of this sequence is a man aged 45-60 years with active or convalescent COVID-19. Sequenced sample: peripheral blood. Here the CDR3 DNA reads TGTGCCAGCAGAAGAGGTGGGGGGGCAGATACGCAGTATTTT. The encoded protein is CASRRGGGADTQYF.